Listed below are T cell receptor beta chains from one sample, sequenced in a study of T cell repertoires in cytomegalovirus infection. MiXCR, applied by TCRdb to the reads, yields one record per CDR3 protein. The sample has more than 300,000 distinct CDR3 sequences, roughly a third seen once. The antigens these receptors bind are not known. The sample was cultured PBMCs, taken from culture after CMV antigen stimulation. Receptors were obtained from a human donor in good health (CMV status not recorded). Some clones in this sample may be carry-over from other donors' samples. Both conserved end residues are part of each CDR3. D genes are given only for firm matches. Size is stated for part of the rows, as once, few or many counts, or as a class when the clone is expanded.

>few|14|TRBJ2-1|.|TRBV6-1
TGTGCCAGCAGTGAAGCTCGTGGGGGTCTGGAGCAGTTCTTC
CASSEARGGLEQFF
>.|13|TRBJ1-1|.|TRBV12-3/TRBV12-4
TGTGCCAGCACCCGTTACGCCGGAGAAGAAGCTTTCTTT
CASTRYAGEEAFF
>.|14|TRBJ2-5|.|TRBV7-8
TGTGCCAGCAGCAAAACAGACCTCCAACAGACCCAGTACTTC
CASSKTDLQQTQYF
>.|15|TRBJ2-2|TRBD2|TRBV19
TGTGCCAGTAGTACCACTAGCGGGAGGCCCGGGGAGCTGTTTTTT
CASSTTSGRPGELFF
>few|15|TRBJ1-1|TRBD1|TRBV7-2
TGTGCCAGCAGCCATAATCGACAGGGCGGGGCTGAAGCTTTCTTT
CASSHNRQGGAEAFF
>.|14|TRBJ2-1|.|TRBV6-2/TRBV6-3
TGTGCCAGCAGCCGTCCCGGGACCTGGGATGAGCAGTTCTTC
CASSRPGTWDEQFF
>.|17|TRBJ1-6|.|TRBV27
TGTGCCAGCAGTCCCGCGGGGGCGCGGTTCTATAATTCACCCCTCCACTTT
CASSPAGARFYNSPLHF
>.|15|TRBJ2-2|TRBD2|TRBV27
TGTGCCAGCGGCAGGGCGGGAGGTAATACCGGGGAGCTGTTTTTT
CASGRAGGNTGELFF
>.|14|TRBJ2-1|TRBD2|TRBV20-1
TGCAGTTCCCGCCCCCTAGCGGGAGTACTTGAGCAGTTCTTC
CSSRPLAGVLEQFF
>.|15|TRBJ1-2|TRBD1|TRBV4-3
TGCGCCAGCAGCCCATTCTCGACAGGGATCTATGGCTACACCTTC
CASSPFSTGIYGYTF
>.|17|TRBJ2-3|.|TRBV10-3
TGTGCCATCAGTGAAAGCTTAAGCAGGGGAGAGCGAGATACGCAGTATTTT
CAISESLSRGERDTQYF
>.|16|TRBJ1-1|.|TRBV7-9
TGTGCCAGCAGCTTAGATAAGCCGATATGGAACACTGAAGCTTTCTTT
CASSLDKPIWNTEAFF
>.|17|TRBJ2-7|TRBD2|TRBV7-8
TGTGCCAGCAGCCGACTAGCGGGAGTAAGGACCCCCTACGAGCAGTACTTC
CASSRLAGVRTPYEQYF
>many|13|TRBJ1-4|.|TRBV28
TGTGCCAGCAGCGGGGCCTCGAATGAAAAACTGTTTTTT
CASSGASNEKLFF
>few|12|TRBJ2-1|TRBD2|TRBV20-1
TGCAGTGCGGCTAGCGGGTACAATGAGCAGTTCTTC
CSAASGYNEQFF
>.|17|TRBJ2-6|.|TRBV11-1
TGTGCCAGCAGCTCGACAGGCACCTTCTCTGGGGCCAACGTCCTGACTTTC
CASSSTGTFSGANVLTF
>.|16|TRBJ1-6|.|TRBV27
TGTGCCAGCAGGGACGGGATACAGCTTCAAAATTCACCCCTCCACTTT
CASRDGIQLQNSPLHF
>.|16|TRBJ1-3|.|TRBV7-9
TGTGCCAGCAGCTCCCCTACAGGGACCTCTGGAAACACCATATATTTT
CASSSPTGTSGNTIYF
>few|12|TRBJ2-3|.|TRBV20-1
TGCAGTGCGCGGGACTCCTCGGATACGCAGTATTTT
CSARDSSDTQYF
>.|13|TRBJ1-5|.|TRBV7-4
TGTGCCAGCAGCTACGTAGGAGAAGAGCCCCAGCATTTT
CASSYVGEEPQHF
>.|16|TRBJ2-3|TRBD2|TRBV19
TGTGCCAGTAGTATCGGGGGGGGGTATGCGACAGATACGCAGTATTTT
CASSIGGGYATDTQYF
>few|15|TRBJ1-5|.|TRBV30
TGTGCCTGGAGTGTTAGAACAGGGCGAAATCAGCCCCAGCATTTT
CAWSVRTGRNQPQHF